This T cell receptor (beta chain) derives from a study of T cells in Graves' hyperthyroidism and ophthalmopathy. Across the whole study: Peripheral blood was collected at initial diagnosis, before any treatment. Study findings and constraints: Most thyroid-expanded clonotypes above 0.001 were also found in blood.

Amplified regions were TCR beta CDR3 sequences from RNA transcripts. A set of HTBI primers served as the primers for a first-round RT-PCR of the TCR CDR3. TCRdb ran MiXCR on the multiplex PCR reads and lists one entry per CDR3 protein. The sample records around 610,000 distinct CDR3 sequences, about 15% being singletons. This clonotype was found a few times. The antigen is not known. Germline values: CDR1 GTSNPN, CDR2 SVGIG (reference sequence). This CDR3 spans 14 amino acids. V gave up 0 bases and J gave up 0 bases, with 9 bases separating them. Specimen: blood. This sequence originates from a woman aged 40 to 50 with Graves' ophthalmopathy. The rearrangement links TRBV30 to TRBJ2-7; D gene ambiguous. CDR3 DNA sequence: TGTGCCTGGAGTGTAGGTCCGACCTCCTACGAGCAGTACTTC. This gives the protein CAWSVGPTSYEQYF.